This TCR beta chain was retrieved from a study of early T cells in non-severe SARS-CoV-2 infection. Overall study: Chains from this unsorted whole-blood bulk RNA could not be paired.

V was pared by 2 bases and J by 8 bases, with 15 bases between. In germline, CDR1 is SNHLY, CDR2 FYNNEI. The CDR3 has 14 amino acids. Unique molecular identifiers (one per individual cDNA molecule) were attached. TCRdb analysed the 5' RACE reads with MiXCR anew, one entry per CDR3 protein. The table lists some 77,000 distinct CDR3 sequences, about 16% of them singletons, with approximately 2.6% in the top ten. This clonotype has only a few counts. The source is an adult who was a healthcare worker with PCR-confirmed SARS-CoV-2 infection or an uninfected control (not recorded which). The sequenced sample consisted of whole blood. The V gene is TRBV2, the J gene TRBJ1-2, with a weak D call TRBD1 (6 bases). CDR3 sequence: CASSEYGGQGGYTF. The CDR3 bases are TGTGCCAGCAGTGAATACGGGGGCCAAGGAGGCTACACCTTC.